These 14 T cell receptor beta chains came from one sample sequenced in a study of blood T cells in healthy people across ages. Through a sample-barcoded 5' primer and a J-beta primer mix, a second PCR was run for 7 to 11 cycles. Each CDR3 protein gets one entry after TCRdb re-called the 5' RACE reads with MiXCR. The table shows nearly 1 million distinct CDR3 sequences, with roughly 51% occurring only once. The sample taken for sequencing was blood. Receptors originate from a woman aged 55-75 years in good health.

The V call is TRBV20-1, the J call TRBJ2-7, with 8 nucleotides matching TRBD2. V dropped 7 bases and J dropped 3; count of bases not matched to a gene: 11. Looked up from germline, CDR1 is DFQATT and CDR2 is SNEGSKA (reference sequence). The length of the CDR3 is 14 residues. This CDR3 is CSGDTSGLNYEQYF. The CDR3 region has the DNA TGCAGTGGCGATACTAGCGGCCTGAACTACGAGCAGTACTTC.

In this sample, this clonotype turned up many times. The chain couples TRBV20-1 to TRBJ2-6; perhaps TRBD2 as D (5 bases). V lost 2 bases, J lost 3 bases, and 11 bases lay in between. The CDR3 length is 15 residues. In germline, CDR1 is DFQATT, CDR2 SNEGSKA (reference sequence). This chain's CDR3 is CSARSSGSGANVLTF. The CDR3 DNA follows: TGCAGTGCTAGAAGCTCGGGGAGTGGGGCCAACGTCCTGACTTTC.

The chain uses TRBV29-1 and TRBJ2-4; the D is unclear. This CDR3 is 15 amino acids long. CDR1 is SQVTM, CDR2 ANQGSEA, per germline. Trimming took off 3 bases at V and 1 base at J, with 13 bases between the two ends. As DNA, the CDR3 is TGCAGCGTTGAGTACAGCTGGGCGGCCAAAAACATTCAGTACTTC. It codes for CSVEYSWAAKNIQYF.

The V gene is TRBV6-1, the J gene TRBJ2-5, with D unclear. CDR1 MNHNS and CDR2 SASEGT come from the germline V gene. The germline V and J ends were trimmed by 0 bases and 2 bases, with 7 bases remaining between them. The CDR3 has 14 amino acids. The CDR3 nucleotides are TGTGCCAGCAGTGAAGCGCCGATTCAAGAGACCCAGTACTTC. Protein: CASSEAPIQETQYF.

V is TRBV20-1 and J is TRBJ2-7, with D perhaps TRBD2 (5 bases). The J call may be mistaken, given a closer DNA end match to TRBJ2-4. Germline V gene data show CDR1 as DFQATT and CDR2 as SNEGSKA (reference sequence). CDR3 size: 14 residues. CDR3 coding DNA: TGCAGTGCCCAGGACTGGACCGGAACGGGCATTCAGTACTTC. Its translation: CSAQDWTGTGIQYF.

The chain is built from TRBV20-1 and TRBJ2-5; D perhaps matches TRBD2 (6 bases). The DNA end is more similar to TRBJ2-7, so the J call may be wrong. This CDR3 is built from 16 residues. Germline V gives CDR1 DFQATT, CDR2 SNEGSKA (reference sequence). This CDR3 reads CSARDLTASARYEQYF. CDR3 DNA sequence: TGCAGTGCTAGAGATCTCACGGCTAGCGCACGCTACGAGCAGTACTTC.

In its sample, this clonotype was seen a few times. The chain links TRBV29-1 to TRBJ1-2; perhaps TRBD1 as D (5 bases). The V gene lost 6 bases and the J gene lost 8 bases, with 16 bases spanning the gap. Germline V lookup: CDR1 SQVTM, CDR2 ANQGSEA. This CDR3 has 12 residues. The CDR3 region has the DNA TGCAGCGTCACCGATGGGCGGGGGGGCTACACCTTC. Translation gives CSVTDGRGGYTF. Using reference TRBV29-1 and TRBJ1-2 for the parts outside the CDR3, the full variable domain is SAVISQKPSRDICQRGTSLTIQCQVDSQVTMMFWYRQQPGQSLTLIATANQGSEATYESGFVIDKFPISRPNLTFSTLTVSNMSPEDSSIYLCSVTDGRGGYTFGSGTRLTVV.

The chain employs TRBV29-1 and TRBJ2-6; no definite D call. The V end lost 5 bases, the J end lost 0 bases, and 5 bases lay between the germline ends. In germline, CDR1 is SQVTM, CDR2 ANQGSEA. The CDR3 has 13 amino acids. Written as DNA, the CDR3 is TGCAGCGTTACAGACTCTGGGGCCAACGTCCTGACTTTC. This sequence encodes CSVTDSGANVLTF.

This clonotype was picked up a small number of times. This chain joins TRBV4-2 and TRBJ2-1; D unresolved. V gave up 0 bases and J gave up 7 bases, with 19 bases separating them. Germline loops: CDR1 LGHNA, CDR2 YNFKEQ. This CDR3 spans 17 amino acids. The DNA for the CDR3 is TGTGCCAGCAGCCAAGAACCCGCGACACCTACGGGTAATGAGCAGTTCTTC. Its translation: CASSQEPATPTGNEQFF.

The rearrangement joins TRBV27 to TRBJ2-4, with 8 bases that match TRBD2. The J call is doubtful: the DNA matches TRBJ2-7 better. The CDR3 runs 14 residues. Germline V gene sequence: CDR1 MNHEY, CDR2 SMNVEV (reference sequence). The CDR3 coding sequence is TGTGCCACCGGGGTAGCGGGACTGCCGCCCGAGCAGTACTTC. Translated: CATGVAGLPPEQYF.

This rearrangement joins TRBV20-1 to TRBJ2-4; 11 bases are a match to TRBD1. The J call may be faulty, since TRBJ2-7 better matches the DNA end. The CDR3 spans 13 residues. Germline V lookup: CDR1 DFQATT, CDR2 SNEGSKA (reference sequence). The CDR3 reads CSAADRGRSEQYF. Here the CDR3 DNA reads TGCAGTGCAGCGGACAGGGGGCGAAGCGAGCAGTACTTC.

The gene calls are TRBV29-1 and TRBJ2-1; D possibly corresponds to TRBD2 (7 bases). CDR3 length equals 17 residues. CDR1 SQVTM and CDR2 ANQGSEA come from the germline V gene. V lost 0 bases to trimming and J lost 4 bases, with 19 bases between them. CDR3 protein: CSVEDPTLAGAYNEQFF. CDR3 coding DNA: TGCAGCGTTGAAGATCCAACCTTGGCGGGGGCTTACAATGAGCAGTTCTTC.

The rearrangement joins TRBV6-4 to TRBJ2-3, with TRBD1 identical over 7 bases. The CDR3 is 14 residues long. Germline CDR1 is MRHNA and CDR2 is SNTAGT. V gave up 5 bases and J gave up 6 bases; unmatched junction bases: 8. CDR3: CASSKGQGVDTQYF. CDR3 DNA sequence: TGTGCCAGCAGTAAAGGCCAGGGGGTGGATACGCAGTATTTT.

The rearrangement links TRBV6-5 to TRBJ2-7, with 8 bases aligning to TRBD2. The CDR3 has 16 amino acids. The ends lost 1 base at V and 5 bases at J; junction bases unmatched: 10. Germline CDR1 reads MNHEY; CDR2 reads SVGAGI. CDR3 sequence: CASSYYPPAGVHEQYF. The CDR3 DNA follows: TGTGCCAGCAGTTACTACCCCCCAGCGGGAGTGCACGAGCAGTACTTC.